Following are 25 T cell receptor beta chains from one sample sequenced in a study of cytomegalovirus exposure and HLA in healthy donors. The PCR made use of 60 Vbeta and 13 Jbeta primers. Only in-frame clones appear in the TCRdb table, and some are missing; sequencing was by immunoSEQ multiplex PCR. The sample holds nearly 300,000 clones; roughly 85% are singletons and the top ten take roughly 4%. Sequencing was performed on PBMCs. The origin of the receptors is a man aged 35 to 55 in good health and CMV-seropositive.

This chain connects TRBV21-1 to TRBJ2-1; no DNA check was done on the table's D call, TRBD1. TRBV21-1 is listed as a pseudogene. This CDR3 region has 13 residues. Here the CDR3 DNA reads TGTGCCAGCAGCAAAAGAGGGGGCGATGAGCAGTTCTTC. Residues: CASSKRGGDEQFF.

This clone was observed a single time. This rearrangement joins TRBV7-9 to TRBJ2-2, with D perhaps TRBD2 (6 bases). Germline V CDR1 and CDR2: SEHNR, FQNEAQ (reference sequence). CDR3 length equals 16 residues. V shed 1 base and J shed 6 bases, with 15 bases lying between them. CDR3 nucleotides: TGTGCCAGCAGCTTAGGTTCCGGGGACTGGGCCGGGGAGCTGTTTTTT. Encoded protein: CASSLGSGDWAGELFF.

V is TRBV7-9 and J is TRBJ1-3; maybe TRBD1 (6 bases). This CDR3 is 16 amino acids long. Germline CDR1 SEHNR, CDR2 FQNEAQ (reference sequence). V was trimmed by 4 bases and J by 0 bases, leaving 13 bases between them. In DNA form, the CDR3 reads TGTGCCAGCAGCTCTACCCCGGACAGCTCTGGAAACACCATATATTTT. Its translation: CASSSTPDSSGNTIYF.

This rearrangement joins TRBV28 to TRBJ1-1, with D possibly matching TRBD1 (5 bases). V lost 2 bases to trimming and J lost 4 bases, with 17 bases between them. The germline gives CDR1 MDHEN, CDR2 SYDVKM. The CDR3 length is 16 residues. CDR3 in amino acids: CASSLGLGEGPTEAFF. Here the CDR3 DNA reads TGTGCCAGCAGTTTAGGCTTGGGGGAGGGCCCCACTGAAGCTTTCTTT.

The gene calls are TRBV28 and TRBJ1-5; tentative D call: TRBD1 (5 bases). Trimming left V 4 bases short and J 1 base short, with 11 bases between. This CDR3 contains 15 residues. Germline assignment: CDR1 MDHEN and CDR2 SYDVKM. The CDR3 protein is CASSSGVRSNQPQHF. The CDR3 DNA sequence: TGTGCCAGCAGTTCGGGGGTTAGAAGCAATCAGCCCCAGCATTTT.

A word on this clone: Germline is not matched at one junction end, which may reflect a read error. The chain is built from TRBV6-5 and TRBJ2-5, with a possible D match to TRBD1 (5 bases). This CDR3 spans 13 amino acids. Germline V CDR1 and CDR2: MNHEY, SVGAGI. Here the CDR3 DNA reads TGTGCCAGCAGTTCAGGGCCCCAAGGGACCCAGTACTTC. Protein: CASSSGPQGTQYF.

The chain joins TRBV10-1 to TRBJ2-3; 7 bases are a match to TRBD1. V gave up 2 bases and J gave up 6 bases; unmatched junction bases: 8. The length of the CDR3 is 15 residues. Per the germline V gene, CDR1 is WNHNN and CDR2 is SYGVQD (reference sequence). The CDR3 DNA reads as TGCGCCAGCAGTGAGCCGGGGCCCAGGGGGGATACGCAGTATTTT. Translation: CASSEPGPRGDTQYF.

This clone was seen once. The rearrangement joins TRBV27 to TRBJ2-2; D gene ambiguous. Per the germline V gene, CDR1 is MNHEY and CDR2 is SMNVEV (reference sequence). The CDR3 runs 12 residues. V was cut by 3 bases and J by 4 bases, with 3 bases left in between. CDR3 in DNA: TGTGCCAGCAGTTTTAGCACCGGGGAGCTGTTTTTT. This codes for CASSFSTGELFF.

This rearrangement joins TRBV5-4 to TRBJ2-2, with 9 bases identical to TRBD1. The CDR3 covers 15 residues. CDR1 and CDR2 (germline): SGHNT, YYREEE (reference sequence). Unmatched junction bases numbered 5, after V lost 2 bases and J lost 6 bases. For the CDR3, the DNA is TGTGCCAGCAGCTTACCTGGGACAGGGTCCGGGGAGCTGTTTTTT. This sequence encodes CASSLPGTGSGELFF.

A few counts support this clone. The chain joins TRBV7-8 to TRBJ2-7; 7 positions agree with TRBD1. Trimming at V came to 5 bases and at J to 4 bases, leaving 8 bases not matched to a gene. CDR3 size: 14 residues. CDR1 and CDR2 from the germline V gene are SGHVS and FQNEAQ. The CDR3 nucleotides are TGTGCCAGCAGCCCTCGGGACAGAATGTACGAGCAGTACTTC. Translation gives CASSPRDRMYEQYF.

The chain uses TRBV27 and TRBJ2-7; D may be TRBD1 (6 bases). Trimming removed 3 bases from V and 4 bases from J, with 13 bases in between. The CDR3 contains 14 residues. Germline loops: CDR1 MNHEY, CDR2 SMNVEV (reference sequence). The CDR3 region is CASSLYRVPYEQYF. The CDR3 DNA follows: TGTGCCAGCAGTTTGTACAGGGTACCGTACGAGCAGTACTTC.

J is TRBJ2-7 and V is TRBV28, with D perhaps matching TRBD1 (6 bases). Germline V CDR1 and CDR2: MDHEN, SYDVKM. The CDR3 is 13 amino acids. Trimming left V 2 bases short and J 6 bases short, with 11 bases between. As DNA, the CDR3 is TGTGCCAGCAGTTTAACAGGGTACGGCGAGCAGTACTTC. It codes for CASSLTGYGEQYF.

V gene TRBV28 combines with J gene TRBJ1-1; 12 bases fit TRBD1. Germline V CDR1 and CDR2: MDHEN, SYDVKM. V lost 7 bases, J lost 5 bases, and 14 bases stayed unmatched. The CDR3 runs to 17 residues. The CDR3 region has the DNA TGTGCCAGCAACGAACCGGGACAGGGGGCTGATTGGACTGAAGCTTTCTTT. Translation gives CASNEPGQGADWTEAFF.

The rearrangement links TRBV7-2 to TRBJ1-2; 10 bases line up with TRBD1. V was clipped by 5 bases and J by 4 bases; unmatched bases: 7. Per germline, CDR1 SGHTA and CDR2 FQGNSA. This CDR3 spans 15 amino acids. The CDR3 here is CASSLRQGAGYGYTF. CDR3 nucleotide sequence: TGTGCCAGCAGCCTCAGACAGGGGGCAGGCTATGGCTACACCTTC.

V and J are TRBV19 and TRBJ2-7; 7 nucleotides agree with TRBD2. There are 15 residues in the CDR3. Per the germline V gene, CDR1 is LNHDA and CDR2 is SQIVND (reference sequence). V shed 5 bases, J shed 2 bases, and the junction held 9 bases outside the gene matches. The CDR3 nucleotides are TGTGCCAGTAGTGATCAGGGAGGGCTTGCCTACGAGCAGTACTTC. This codes for CASSDQGGLAYEQYF.

This clone was counted a single time. The chain carries TRBV6-6 and TRBJ2-7; 10 bases map to TRBD1. Losses at the gene ends were 2 bases for V and 5 bases for J; bases not matched to a gene: 3. The CDR3 runs 14 residues. The V gene's germline CDR1 is MNHNY and CDR2 SVGAGI (reference sequence). The CDR3 coding sequence is TGTGCCAGCAGTTACGGGGGACAGGGGCACGAGCAGTACTTC. Amino acids: CASSYGGQGHEQYF.

CDR3 DNA: TGTGCCAGCAGTTTATCTGGCGGGAGGAGCTCCTACAATGAGCAGTTCTTC. Translated, it gives CASSLSGGRSSYNEQFF. This chain joins TRBV28 and TRBJ2-1, with 8 positions matching TRBD2. V dropped 1 base and J dropped 0; count of bases not matched to a gene: 5. Germline V CDR1 and CDR2: MDHEN, SYDVKM. CDR3 length: 17 amino acids.

This clone was picked up one time. The gene calls are TRBV28 and TRBJ2-1, with 13 bases matching TRBD2. This CDR3 contains 20 residues. Unmatched junction bases numbered 11, after V lost 1 base and J lost 2 bases. Germline V gene sequence: CDR1 MDHEN, CDR2 SYDVKM. DNA of the CDR3: TGTGCCAGCAGTTTATCAAGGACTAGCGGGAGAAGTGGGACCTACAATGAGCAGTTCTTC. Translating it yields CASSLSRTSGRSGTYNEQFF.

This chain links TRBV30 with TRBJ2-7; no reliable D call. The CDR3 contains 12 residues. From germline, CDR1 is GTSNPN and CDR2 SVGIG (reference sequence). V was cut by 1 base and J by 1 base, with 5 bases left in between. CDR3 nucleotides: TGTGCCTGGAGTGGGCAGTCCTACGAGCAGTACTTC. Translation gives CAWSGQSYEQYF. Drawing the rest from reference TRBV30 and TRBJ2-7, the complete variable domain is SQTIHQWPATLVQPVGSPLSLECTVEGTSNPNLYWYRQAAGRGLQLLFYSVGIGQISSEVPQNLSASRPQDRQFILSSKKLLLSDSGFYLCAWSGQSYEQYFGPGTRLTVT.

This clone was seen many times. The chain has TRBV19 and TRBJ1-5; D is possibly TRBD1 (6 bases). The V end lost 6 bases, the J end lost 3 bases, and 9 bases lay between the germline ends. The CDR3 is 13 residues long. Germline loops: CDR1 LNHDA, CDR2 SQIVND (reference sequence). The CDR3 loop is CASSTGNNQPQHF. CDR3 coding DNA: TGTGCCAGTAGCACAGGGAACAATCAGCCCCAGCATTTT.

The rearrangement uses TRBV11-2 and TRBJ2-5; 7 bases line up with TRBD1. Germline V gene lookup returns CDR1 SGHAT and CDR2 FQNNGV. The J segment lost 1 base and the V segment lost 1 base, leaving 3 bases of the junction unmatched. The CDR3 spans 15 residues. The CDR3 coding sequence is TGTGCCAGCAGCTTAGGGGACAGATTCCAAGAGACCCAGTACTTC. Its protein is CASSLGDRFQETQYF.

The chain has TRBV16 and TRBJ2-7, with TRBD1 as a possible D gene (5 bases). Germline V gene sequence: CDR1 KGHSY, CDR2 FQNENV. The CDR3 length is 13 residues. Trimming pared 0 bases from V and 6 bases from J, leaving 9 bases between. The CDR3 protein is CASSQSGPPEQYF. The CDR3 DNA reads TGTGCCAGCAGCCAATCGGGGCCCCCCGAGCAGTACTTC.

The chain's CDR3 is CASSPLAGASYEQYF. The CDR3 DNA follows: TGTGCCAGCAGCCCACTAGCCGGAGCCTCCTACGAGCAGTACTTC. The V and J genes are TRBV28 and TRBJ2-7; tentatively, D is TRBD2 (6 bases). Trimming pared 6 bases from V and 0 bases from J, leaving 15 bases between. CDR1 MDHEN and CDR2 SYDVKM come from the germline V gene. The CDR3 has 15 amino acids.

The chain carries TRBV29-1 and TRBJ2-7, with TRBD1 matching 11 bases. Germline CDR1 is SQVTM and CDR2 is ANQGSEA. After removal of 7 bases from V and 2 bases from J, the junction contained 7 bases not matched to a gene. This CDR3 spans 14 amino acids. The CDR3 loop is CSAQTGQGAYEQYF. In DNA form, the CDR3 reads TGCAGCGCCCAAACGGGACAGGGGGCCTACGAGCAGTACTTC.

The CDR3 nucleotides are TGTGCCAGCAGACCATCCTCGAGCGGCACCGGGGGGGATGAGCAGTTCTTC. Amino acids: CASRPSSSGTGGDEQFF. J is TRBJ2-1 and V is TRBV28; 8 bases fit TRBD2. The CDR3 is 17 amino acids. Per the germline V gene, CDR1 is MDHEN and CDR2 is SYDVKM. Unmatched junction bases numbered 18, after V lost 6 bases and J lost 8 bases.